This record concerns one T cell receptor (beta chain) sequence. Its antigen is as yet unknown. These data are taken from a study of glioma-infiltrating T cells after dendritic cell vaccination. Study at large: Dendritic cells derived from monocytes and pulsed with autologous tumor lysate formed the vaccine.

Germline CDR1 and CDR2: MNHNS and SASEGT. This CDR3 has 15 residues. Trimming took 10 bases from V and 2 from J; bases not matched to a gene: 12. Amplification used 60 V beta primers and 13 J beta primers. Clones were sequenced by immunoSEQ multiplex PCR, and TCRdb holds only the in-frame ones, with some missing. Among approximately 85,000 clones listed, 85% were seen once. Time point noted: after dendritic cell vaccination, including at tumor progression/relapse. Notes on the study in general: Complete blood and tumor specimen sets were limited to few patients.

Material: blood, obtained after dendritic cell vaccination. This chain joins TRBV6-1 and TRBJ2-7, with 9 nucleotides matching TRBD2. The origin of this receptor is a human donor with glioblastoma. The CDR3 DNA is TGTGCCACCCTTCTAGCAGCGGGAGGAGCCTACGAGCAGTACTTC. Amino acids: CATLLAAGGAYEQYF.